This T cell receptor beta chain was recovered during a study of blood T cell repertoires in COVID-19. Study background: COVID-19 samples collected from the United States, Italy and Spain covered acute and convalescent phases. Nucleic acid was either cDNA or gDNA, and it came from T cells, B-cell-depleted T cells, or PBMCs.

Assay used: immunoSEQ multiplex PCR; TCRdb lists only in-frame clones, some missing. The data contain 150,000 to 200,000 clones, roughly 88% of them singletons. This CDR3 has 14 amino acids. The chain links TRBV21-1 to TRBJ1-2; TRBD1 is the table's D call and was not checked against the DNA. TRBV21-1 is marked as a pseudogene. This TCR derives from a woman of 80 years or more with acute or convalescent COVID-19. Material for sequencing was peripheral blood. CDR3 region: CASSQGGGMDGYTF. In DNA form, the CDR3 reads TGTGCCAGCAGCCAAGGGGGCGGCATGGATGGCTACACCTTC.